This T cell receptor (beta chain) originates from a study of T cells in Graves' hyperthyroidism and ophthalmopathy. Authors of the study amplified TCR beta CDR3 regions from RNA transcripts. Researchers ran a first-round RT-PCR on the TCR CDR3 using the HTBI primer set. TCRdb ran MiXCR on the multiplex PCR reads and lists one entry per CDR3 protein. Of more than 500,000 distinct CDR3 sequences listed, roughly 15% are singletons. Trimming left V 0 bases short and J 0 bases short, with 15 bases between. Germline CDR1 MNHNS, CDR2 SASEGT. The CDR3 has 17 residues. This clonotype occurred many times. This chain links TRBV6-1 with TRBJ2-7; D is tentatively TRBD1 or TRBD2 (5 bases each). The receptor's source is a woman in her 30s with Graves' ophthalmopathy. Material for sequencing was blood. The CDR3 here is CASSEASRGPSSYEQYF. DNA for the CDR3: TGTGCCAGCAGTGAAGCGTCCCGGGGCCCTAGCTCCTACGAGCAGTACTTC.